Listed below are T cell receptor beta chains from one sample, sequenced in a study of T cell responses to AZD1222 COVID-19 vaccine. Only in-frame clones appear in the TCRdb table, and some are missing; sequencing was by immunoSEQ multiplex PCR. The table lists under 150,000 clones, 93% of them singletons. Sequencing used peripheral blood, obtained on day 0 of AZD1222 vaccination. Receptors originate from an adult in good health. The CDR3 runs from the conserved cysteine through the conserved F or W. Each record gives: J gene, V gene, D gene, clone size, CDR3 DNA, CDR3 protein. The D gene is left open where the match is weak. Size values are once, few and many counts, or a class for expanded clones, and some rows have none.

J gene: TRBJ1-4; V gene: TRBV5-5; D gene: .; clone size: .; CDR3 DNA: TGTGCCAGCAGCTTGGCGCGGGATGAAAAACTGTTTTTT; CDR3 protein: CASSLARDEKLFF
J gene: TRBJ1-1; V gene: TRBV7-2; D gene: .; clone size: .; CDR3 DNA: TGTGCCAGCAGCTTAGACGGTCCCAGTAGTGAAGCTTTCTTT; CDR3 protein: CASSLDGPSSEAFF
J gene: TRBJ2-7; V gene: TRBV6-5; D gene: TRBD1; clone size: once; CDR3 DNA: TGTGCCAGCAGCACCGGGACAGGGGCTTGGGAGCAGTACTTC; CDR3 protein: CASSTGTGAWEQYF
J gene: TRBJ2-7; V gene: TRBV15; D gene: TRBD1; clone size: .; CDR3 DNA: TGTGCCACCAGCAGAGATCAGGGGGAAACCTACGAGCAGTACTTC; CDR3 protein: CATSRDQGETYEQYF
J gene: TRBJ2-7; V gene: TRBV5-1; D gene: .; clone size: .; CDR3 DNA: TGCGCCAGCAGCTTCTCCCAGGGCTCCTACGAGCAGTACTTC; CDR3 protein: CASSFSQGSYEQYF
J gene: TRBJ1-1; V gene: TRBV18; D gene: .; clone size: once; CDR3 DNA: TGTGCCAGCTCTTTCACAGGGTGGGGAAACACTGAAGCTTTCTTT; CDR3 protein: CASSFTGWGNTEAFF
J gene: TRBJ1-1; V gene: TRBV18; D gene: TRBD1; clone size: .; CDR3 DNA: TGTGCCAGCTCACTGGGACAGGCGAACACTGAAGCTTTCTTT; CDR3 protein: CASSLGQANTEAFF
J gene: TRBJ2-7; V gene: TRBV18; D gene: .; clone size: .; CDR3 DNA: TGTGCCAGCTCACTCGGCGTAGCAGGTCGGTACGAGCAGTACTTC; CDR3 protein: CASSLGVAGRYEQYF
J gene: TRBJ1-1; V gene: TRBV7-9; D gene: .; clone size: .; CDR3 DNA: TGTGCCAGCAGCTTAGCGCCCGGGGACACTGAAGCTTTCTTT; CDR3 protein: CASSLAPGDTEAFF
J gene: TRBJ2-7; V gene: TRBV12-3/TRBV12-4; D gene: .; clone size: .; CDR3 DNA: TGTGCCAGCAGTTTAAAGTACGAGCAGTACTTC; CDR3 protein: CASSLKYEQYF
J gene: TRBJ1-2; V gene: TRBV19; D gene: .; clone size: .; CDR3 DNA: TGTGCCAGTAGAGCTACAGGGAGGAGAGGCTACACCTTC; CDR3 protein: CASRATGRRGYTF
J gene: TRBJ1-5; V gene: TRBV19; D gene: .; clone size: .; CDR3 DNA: TGTGCCAGTTCAGACAATCAGCCCCAGCATTTT; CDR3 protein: CASSDNQPQHF
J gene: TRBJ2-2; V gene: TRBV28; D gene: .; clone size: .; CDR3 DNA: TGTGCCAGCAGTAGAGTTGGACGTAACTCCGGGGAGCTGTTTTTT; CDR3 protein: CASSRVGRNSGELFF
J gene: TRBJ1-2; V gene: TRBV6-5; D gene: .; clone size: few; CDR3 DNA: TGTGCCAGCAGTTACTCGGGGCGGAACTATGGCTACACCTTC; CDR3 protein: CASSYSGRNYGYTF
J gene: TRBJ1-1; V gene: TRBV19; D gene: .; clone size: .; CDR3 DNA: TGTGCCAGTAGTATTGTCGTCGACACTGAAGCTTTCTTT; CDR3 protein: CASSIVVDTEAFF
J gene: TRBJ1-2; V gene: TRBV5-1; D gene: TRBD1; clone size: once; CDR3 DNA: TGCGCCAGCTCCGCAGGGGGTGGGCTATATGGCTACACCTTC; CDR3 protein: CASSAGGGLYGYTF
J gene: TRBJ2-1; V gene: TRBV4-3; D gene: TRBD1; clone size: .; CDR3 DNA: TGCGCCAGCAGCCGCGCCTGGCAAATGGACAGGGGAAATGAGCAGTTCTTC; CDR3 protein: CASSRAWQMDRGNEQFF
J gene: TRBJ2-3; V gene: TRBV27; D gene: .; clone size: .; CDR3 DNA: TGTGCCAGCAGTTTAGGTGTCGCAGATACGCAGTATTTT; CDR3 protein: CASSLGVADTQYF
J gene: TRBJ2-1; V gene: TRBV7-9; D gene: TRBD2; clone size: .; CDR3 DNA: TGTGCCAGCAAGGGAAGCGGACTAGCGGGGGTCAATGAGCAGTTCTTC; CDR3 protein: CASKGSGLAGVNEQFF
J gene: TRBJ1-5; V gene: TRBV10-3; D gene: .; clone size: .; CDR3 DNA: TGTGCCATCAGTGAGTACGAGGGGCAGCCCCAGCATTTT; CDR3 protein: CAISEYEGQPQHF
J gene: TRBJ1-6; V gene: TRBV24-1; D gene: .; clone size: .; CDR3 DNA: TGTGCCACCAAAGACCCGCTCCCCGGACCCCTCCACTTT; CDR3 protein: CATKDPLPGPLHF
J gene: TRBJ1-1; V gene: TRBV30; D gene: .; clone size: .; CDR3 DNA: TGTGCCTGGAGTCGGGACTCCCGGAACACTGAAGCTTTCTTT; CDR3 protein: CAWSRDSRNTEAFF
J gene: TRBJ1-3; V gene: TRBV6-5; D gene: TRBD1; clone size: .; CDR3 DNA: TGTGCCAGCAGGTCCGACAGGGCGAGAGGAAACACCATATATTTT; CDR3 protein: CASRSDRARGNTIYF
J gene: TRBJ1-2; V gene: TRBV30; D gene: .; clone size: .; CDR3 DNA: TGTGCCTCTACTCCCTATGACGGAGCCTATGGCTACACCTTC; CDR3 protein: CASTPYDGAYGYTF
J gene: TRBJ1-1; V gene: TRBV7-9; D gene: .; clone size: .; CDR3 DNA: TGTGCCAGCAACTCGGACGGAAACACTGAAGCTTTCTTT; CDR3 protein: CASNSDGNTEAFF
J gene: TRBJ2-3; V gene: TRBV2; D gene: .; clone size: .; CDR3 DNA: TGTGCCAGCATGGGAGTGACAGGCTACACAGATACGCAGTATTTT; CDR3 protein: CASMGVTGYTDTQYF
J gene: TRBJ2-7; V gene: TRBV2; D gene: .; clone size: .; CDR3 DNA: TGTGCCAGCAGGGGACGGATAGACTACGAGCAGTACTTC; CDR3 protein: CASRGRIDYEQYF
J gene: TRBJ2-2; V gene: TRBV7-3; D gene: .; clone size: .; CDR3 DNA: TGTGCCAGCAGCGCTGAGACCGGGGAGCTGTTTTTT; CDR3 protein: CASSAETGELFF
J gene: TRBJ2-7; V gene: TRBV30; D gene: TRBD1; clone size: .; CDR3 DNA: TGTGCCTGGGCGACGGGACAGGGGGCTTCCGAGCAGTACTTC; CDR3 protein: CAWATGQGASEQYF
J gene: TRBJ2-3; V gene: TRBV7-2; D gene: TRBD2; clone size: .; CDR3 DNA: TGTGCCAGCAGCTTAACGGGACTAGCGGGAGATGGCACAGATACGCAGTATTTT; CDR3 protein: CASSLTGLAGDGTDTQYF
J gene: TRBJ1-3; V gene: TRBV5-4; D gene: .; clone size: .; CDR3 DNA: TGTGCCAGCAGCTTGCCCGGGGGCGAGAGCACCATATATTTT; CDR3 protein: CASSLPGGESTIYF
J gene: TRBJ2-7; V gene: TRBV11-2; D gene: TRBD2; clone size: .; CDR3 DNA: TGTGCCAGCAGCTTGGAACTAGCGGGGGTTTACGAGCAGTACTTC; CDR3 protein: CASSLELAGVYEQYF
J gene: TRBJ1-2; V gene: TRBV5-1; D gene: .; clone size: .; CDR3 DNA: TGCGCCAGCAGGGATAGCAACTATGGCTACACCTTC; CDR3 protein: CASRDSNYGYTF
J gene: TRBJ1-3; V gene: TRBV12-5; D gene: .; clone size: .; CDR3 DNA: TGTGCTAGTGGTCTAGGGGGTACGATCTCTGGAAACACCATATATTTT; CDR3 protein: CASGLGGTISGNTIYF
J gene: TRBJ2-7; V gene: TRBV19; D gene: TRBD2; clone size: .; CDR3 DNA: TGTGCCAGTAGTATTTTCGGGGGGGACGAGCAGTACTTC; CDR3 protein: CASSIFGGDEQYF
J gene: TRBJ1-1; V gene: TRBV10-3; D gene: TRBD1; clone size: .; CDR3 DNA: TGTGCCATCGCAGCCGGGACAGGTTTGAACACTGAAGCTTTCTTT; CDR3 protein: CAIAAGTGLNTEAFF
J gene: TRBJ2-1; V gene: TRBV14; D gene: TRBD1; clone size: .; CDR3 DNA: TGTGCCAGCAGCCCCCCGGGACAGGGGTTAGCGGCCTCCTACAATGAGCAGTTCTTC; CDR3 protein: CASSPPGQGLAASYNEQFF
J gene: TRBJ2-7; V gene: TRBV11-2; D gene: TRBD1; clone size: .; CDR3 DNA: TGTGCCAGCAGCTCTAACAGGGGTGGCTACGAGCAGTACTTC; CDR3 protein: CASSSNRGGYEQYF
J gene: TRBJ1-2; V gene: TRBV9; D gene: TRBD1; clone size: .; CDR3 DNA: TGTGCCAGCAGCGCAGCTATGACAGGGAGTAACTATGGCTACACCTTC; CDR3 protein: CASSAAMTGSNYGYTF
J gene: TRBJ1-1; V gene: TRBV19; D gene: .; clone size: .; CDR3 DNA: TGTGCCAGTAGTATGGATAGGCTGAACACTGAAGCTTTCTTT; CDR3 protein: CASSMDRLNTEAFF
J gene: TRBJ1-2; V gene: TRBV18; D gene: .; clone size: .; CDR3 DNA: TGTGCCAGCTCACCGAGGGCAGGAGGCTATGGCTACACCTTC; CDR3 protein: CASSPRAGGYGYTF
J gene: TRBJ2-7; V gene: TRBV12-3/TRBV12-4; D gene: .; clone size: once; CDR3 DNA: TGTGCCAGCAGTTTAAACAGGGAATACGAGCAGTACTTC; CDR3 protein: CASSLNREYEQYF
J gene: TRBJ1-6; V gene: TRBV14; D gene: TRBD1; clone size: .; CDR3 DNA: TGTGCCAGCAGCCAAACCACAGGGGGCTGGGGATCACCCCTCCACTTT; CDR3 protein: CASSQTTGGWGSPLHF
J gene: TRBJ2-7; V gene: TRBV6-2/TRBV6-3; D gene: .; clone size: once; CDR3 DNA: TGTGCCAGCAGTTCGGAAGGGAACGAGCAGTACTTC; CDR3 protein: CASSSEGNEQYF
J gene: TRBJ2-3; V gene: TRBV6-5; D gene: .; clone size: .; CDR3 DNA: TGTGCCAGCAGCCCCCCCCCGGCAGATACGCAGTATTTT; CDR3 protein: CASSPPPADTQYF
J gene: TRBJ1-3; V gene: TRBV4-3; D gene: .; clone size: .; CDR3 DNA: TGCGCCAGCAGCCAAGATTTACCGAACTCTGGAAACACCATATATTTT; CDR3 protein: CASSQDLPNSGNTIYF